Following are 17 T cell receptor beta chains from one sample sequenced in a study of radiation and T cells in renal cell carcinoma. The table came from immunoSEQ multiplex PCR; TCRdb's copy has only in-frame clones and leaves some out. This table holds under 65,000 clones, roughly 79% found once. Time point: baseline pretreatment blood. As for treatment: 15 Gy SBRT to primary tumor, nephrectomy 4 weeks later. Sequenced material: blood, taken from a patient whose treatment included radiotherapy and nephrectomy. These receptors were taken from a man aged 55 to 70 with renal cell carcinoma.

The J gene is TRBJ2-5, the V gene TRBV6-1; D not certain. This CDR3 is 12 amino acids long. V was clipped by 4 bases and J by 0 bases, with 3 bases between them. CDR1 is MNHNS, CDR2 SASEGT, per germline. CDR3 in amino acids: CASSGYQETQYF. In DNA, the CDR3 is TGTGCCAGCAGTGGGTACCAAGAGACCCAGTACTTC.

A few counts support this clone. The chain recombines TRBV7-8 with TRBJ2-1, with TRBD1 identical over 7 bases. CDR1 SGHVS and CDR2 FQNEAQ come from the germline V gene. CDR3 size: 13 residues. Losses at the gene ends were 5 bases for V and 4 bases for J; bases not matched to a gene: 2. Here the CDR3 DNA reads TGTGCCAGCAGCCTGGGACAGTACAATGAGCAGTTCTTC. This sequence encodes CASSLGQYNEQFF.

The V gene is TRBV9, the J gene TRBJ2-3; D unclear. The ends were cut back, 4 bases at V and 1 base at J, with 13 bases in the middle. CDR3 length: 15 residues. Germline-derived CDR1 and CDR2 are SGDLS and YYNGEE. CDR3 loop: CASSLGSSRTDTQYF. The DNA of the CDR3 is TGTGCCAGCAGCCTAGGATCATCCCGCACAGATACGCAGTATTTT.

The J gene is TRBJ2-7, the V gene TRBV6-5, with D perhaps matching TRBD1 (5 bases). The germline V gene encodes CDR1 MNHEY and CDR2 SVGAGI. Between the trimmed V and J ends, which lost 6 bases and 0 bases, there was a span of 12 bases. The CDR3 spans 14 residues. CDR3 DNA sequence: TGTGCCAGCAGACGGACATCGACCTCCTACGAGCAGTACTTC. Translating it yields CASRRTSTSYEQYF.

The chain links TRBV11-1 to TRBJ2-1; 8 nucleotides align to TRBD2. This CDR3 has 15 amino acids. V shed 5 bases and J 10 bases; nucleotides not matched to a gene: 13. Per the germline V gene, CDR1 is SGHAT and CDR2 is FQDESV (reference sequence). The CDR3 bases are TGTGCCAGCAGCCCCGAAGGGGAGCGGGGGATCGAGCAGTTCTTC. Encoded protein: CASSPEGERGIEQFF.

This clone was picked up a small number of times. The chain has TRBV19 and TRBJ2-5; D gene ambiguous. V lost 1 base to trimming and J lost 5 bases, with 5 bases between them. Germline V lookup: CDR1 LNHDA, CDR2 SQIVND (reference sequence). The CDR3 contains 12 residues. The CDR3 reads CASSIGLETQYF. The CDR3 DNA is TGTGCCAGTAGTATAGGATTGGAGACCCAGTACTTC.

The chain has TRBV19 and TRBJ2-3; tentatively, D is TRBD2 (5 bases). With 7 bases removed from V and 0 bases from J, the gap between germline ends came to 11 bases. This CDR3 contains 14 residues. In germline, CDR1 is LNHDA, CDR2 SQIVND (reference sequence). CDR3 protein: CASTPTGSTDTQYF. In nucleotides, the CDR3 is TGTGCCAGTACCCCTACGGGGAGCACAGATACGCAGTATTTT.

This CDR3 is CASSDLESGEAFF. Written as DNA, the CDR3 is TGCGCCAGCAGTGATCTCGAGTCAGGTGAAGCTTTCTTT. This sequence joins TRBV10-1 and TRBJ1-1; D gene uncertain. CDR1 is WNHNN and CDR2 is SYGVQD in the germline V gene (reference sequence). Trimming pared 3 bases from V and 7 bases from J, leaving 12 bases between. This CDR3 is 13 amino acids long.

CDR3 sequence reads: CASSPVGGGNQPQHF. The CDR3 region has the DNA TGTGCCAGCAGTCCCGTCGGAGGGGGCAATCAGCCCCAGCATTTT. The V and J genes are TRBV28 and TRBJ1-5, with a weak D call TRBD1 (5 bases). The germline CDR1 and CDR2 sequences are MDHEN and SYDVKM. V lost 5 bases to trimming and J lost 2 bases, with 13 bases between them. This CDR3 region has 15 residues.

The CDR3 loop is CAPRGGFGTEAFF. The CDR3 DNA is TGTGCCCCACGGGGGGGATTTGGCACTGAAGCTTTCTTT. The chain uses TRBV9 and TRBJ1-1; a weak D match, TRBD1 (5 bases). The CDR3 contains 13 residues. Germline lookup yields CDR1 SGDLS and CDR2 YYNGEE. V lost 10 bases and J lost 4, with 17 bases in between.

V and J are TRBV27 and TRBJ1-4, with 8 positions matching TRBD1. This CDR3 region has 13 residues. With 8 bases clipped from V and 8 bases from J, the junction kept 7 bases outside the gene matches. Per the germline V gene, CDR1 is MNHEY and CDR2 is SMNVEV (reference sequence). The CDR3 loop is CASGATGAEKLFF. In DNA, the CDR3 is TGTGCCAGCGGAGCGACAGGGGCCGAAAAACTGTTTTTT.

The chain has TRBV10-3 and TRBJ2-7; 7 nucleotides agree with TRBD2. Germline loops: CDR1 ENHRY, CDR2 SYGVKD. The CDR3 is 14 residues long. The CDR3 reads CAISDTSDSFEQYV. The CDR3 nucleotides read TGTGCCATCAGTGATACTAGCGATTCCTTCGAGCAGTACGTC.

This chain links TRBV19 with TRBJ2-7; unclear D gene. Trimming removed 5 bases from V and 0 bases from J, with 14 bases in between. The CDR3 loop spans 15 amino acids. CDR1 LNHDA and CDR2 SQIVND come from the germline V gene (reference sequence). The CDR3 nucleotides are TGTGCCAGTAGTCCCCCAGGTGGGCTCTCCTACGAGCAGTACTTC. This gives the protein CASSPPGGLSYEQYF.

This clone appeared a few times. The chain is built from TRBV30 and TRBJ1-1, with unresolved D. The CDR3 loop spans 10 amino acids. V lost 3 bases to trimming and J lost 4 bases, with 3 bases between them. The germline CDR1 and CDR2 sequences are GTSNPN and SVGIG (reference sequence). The DNA of the CDR3 is TGTGCCTGGAGGACCACTGAAGCTTTCTTT. Translated: CAWRTTEAFF.

The rearrangement joins TRBV6-5 to TRBJ1-1, with D unresolved. Trimming took off 5 bases at V and 11 bases at J, with 15 bases between the two ends. The length of the CDR3 is 12 residues. Germline CDR1 MNHEY, CDR2 SVGAGI. This CDR3 is CASSRDGYSAFF. The CDR3 nucleotides read TGTGCCAGCAGTCGAGATGGGTATTCGGCTTTCTTT.

The V call is TRBV7-2, the J call TRBJ2-3, with D perhaps assigned TRBD1 or TRBD2 (5 bases each). Trimming left V 4 bases short and J 2 bases short, with 13 bases between. CDR1 is SGHTA, CDR2 FQGNSA, per germline. CDR3 length: 15 amino acids. Here the CDR3 DNA reads TGTGCCAGCAGCTCGGGACGGAGCTTCACAGATACGCAGTATTTT. It codes for CASSSGRSFTDTQYF.

The V gene is TRBV25-1, the J gene TRBJ1-5; D is perhaps TRBD1 (5 bases). Germline assignment: CDR1 MGHDK and CDR2 SYGVNS. The CDR3 has 14 residues. Trimming pared 3 bases from V and 6 bases from J, leaving 12 bases between. As DNA, the CDR3 is TGTGCCAGCAGTGACAGGGATGCAATTCAGCCCCAGCATTTT. This sequence encodes CASSDRDAIQPQHF.